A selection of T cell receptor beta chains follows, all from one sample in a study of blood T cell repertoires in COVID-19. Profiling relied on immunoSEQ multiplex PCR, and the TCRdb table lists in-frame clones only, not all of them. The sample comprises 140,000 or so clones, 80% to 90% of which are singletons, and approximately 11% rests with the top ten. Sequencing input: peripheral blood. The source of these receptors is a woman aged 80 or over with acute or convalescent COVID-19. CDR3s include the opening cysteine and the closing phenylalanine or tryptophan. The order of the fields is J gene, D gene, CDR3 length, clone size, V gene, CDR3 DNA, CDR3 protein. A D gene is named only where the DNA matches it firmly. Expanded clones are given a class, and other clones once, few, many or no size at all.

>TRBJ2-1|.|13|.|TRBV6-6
TGTGCCAGCAGTTACTCTAGCCCCAATGAGCAGTTCTTC
CASSYSSPNEQFF
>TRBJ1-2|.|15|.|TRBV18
TGTGCCAGCTCACCACTCCGCGGGGAGGCCTATGGCTACACCTTC
CASSPLRGEAYGYTF
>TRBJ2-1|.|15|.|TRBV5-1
TGCGCCAGCAGCTTATACGGTTCGTCCTACAATGAGCAGTTCTTC
CASSLYGSSYNEQFF
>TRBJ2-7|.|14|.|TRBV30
TGTGCCTGGAGTGCTCTAGACGGCACCTACGAGCAGTACTTC
CAWSALDGTYEQYF
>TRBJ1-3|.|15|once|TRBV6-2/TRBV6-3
TGTGCCAGCAGTAACCCCGACGGGACTGGAAACACCATATATTTT
CASSNPDGTGNTIYF
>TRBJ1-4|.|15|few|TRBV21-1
TGTGCCAGCAGCCAGAGGGCCAGGTTAAATGAAAAACTGTTTTTT
CASSQRARLNEKLFF
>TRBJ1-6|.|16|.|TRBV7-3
TGTGCCAGCAGCTACTCCGGGACACCGGGGACTTCACCCCTCCACTTT
CASSYSGTPGTSPLHF
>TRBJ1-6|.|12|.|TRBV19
TGTGCCAGTAGTATCGGGAATTCACCCCTCCACTTT
CASSIGNSPLHF
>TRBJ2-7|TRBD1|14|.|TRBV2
TGTGCCAGCAGTGGAGACAGGGTACCCTACGAGCAGTACTTC
CASSGDRVPYEQYF
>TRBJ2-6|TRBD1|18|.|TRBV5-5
TGTGCCAGCAGCATCAGGACAGGGGCGAACTCTGGGGCCAACGTCCTGACTTTC
CASSIRTGANSGANVLTF
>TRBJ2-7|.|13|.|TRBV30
TGTGCCTGGAGTGAACAGGTCTCCTACGAGCAGTACTTC
CAWSEQVSYEQYF
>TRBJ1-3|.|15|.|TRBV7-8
TGTGCCAGCAGCGCTCAGGGGAGCTCTGGAAACACCATATATTTT
CASSAQGSSGNTIYF
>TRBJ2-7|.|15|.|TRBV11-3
TGTGCCAGCAGCTTGTCCGGTTCTAGCTCCTACGAGCAGTACTTC
CASSLSGSSSYEQYF
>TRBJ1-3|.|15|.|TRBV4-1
TGCGCCAGCAGCCAAACGGGGGTGTCTGGAAACACCATATATTTT
CASSQTGVSGNTIYF
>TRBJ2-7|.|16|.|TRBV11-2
TGTGCCAGCAGCTTAGGCCGGGGGGCAGGACCTGGCGAGCAGTACTTC
CASSLGRGAGPGEQYF
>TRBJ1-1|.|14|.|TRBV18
TGTGCCAGCTCCCTCGACAGGACTTACACTGAAGCTTTCTTT
CASSLDRTYTEAFF
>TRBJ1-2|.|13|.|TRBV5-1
TGCGCCAGCAGCCCCCCAGGGGTCCCTGGCTACACCTTC
CASSPPGVPGYTF
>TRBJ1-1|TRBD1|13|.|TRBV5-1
TGCGCCAGCAGCTCGGACAGGGTTTCTGAAGCTTTCTTT
CASSSDRVSEAFF
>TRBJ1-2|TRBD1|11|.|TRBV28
TGTGCCAGCAGCTCGGACAGGGCCCTCACCTTC
CASSSDRALTF
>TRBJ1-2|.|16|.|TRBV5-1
TGCGCCAGCAGCTTGGCCCCCACCTATCCTTACTATGGCTACACCTTC
CASSLAPTYPYYGYTF
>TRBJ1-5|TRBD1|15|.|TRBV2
TGTGCCAGCAACCCGGACAGGGCACCGTTGGGGCCCCAGCATTTT
CASNPDRAPLGPQHF
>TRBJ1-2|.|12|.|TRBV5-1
TGCGCCAGCAGCTTGGAGGACAGTAGCTACACCTTC
CASSLEDSSYTF
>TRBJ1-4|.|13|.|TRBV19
TGTGCCAGTAGTGGCAGGGGAGGGGAAAAACTGTTTTTT
CASSGRGGEKLFF
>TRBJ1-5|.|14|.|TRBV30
TGTGCCTGGAGCGAGGGTATGGGCAATCAGCCCCAGCATTTT
CAWSEGMGNQPQHF
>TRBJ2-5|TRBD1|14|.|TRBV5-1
TGCGCCAGCCTAAACCCACAGGGGGGTGAGACCCAGTACTTC
CASLNPQGGETQYF
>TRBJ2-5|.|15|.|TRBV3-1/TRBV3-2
TGTGCCAGCAGCCCACCTCGAACAGGAGGGGAGACCCAGTACTTC
CASSPPRTGGETQYF
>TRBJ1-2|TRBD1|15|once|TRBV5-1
TGCGCCAGCAGCTTGACTACACAGGGGATCTATGGCTACACCTTC
CASSLTTQGIYGYTF
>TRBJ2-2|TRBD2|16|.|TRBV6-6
TGTGCCAGCCTACTAGCGGGGGCGTCGTTTTCCGGGGAGCTGTTTTTT
CASLLAGASFSGELFF
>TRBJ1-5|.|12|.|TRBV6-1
TGTGCCAGCAGTGAAAATCTTCAGCCCCAGCATTTT
CASSENLQPQHF
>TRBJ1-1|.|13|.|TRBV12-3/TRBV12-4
TGTGCCAGCAGGGAACAGAGGAACACTGAAGCTTTCTTT
CASREQRNTEAFF